The clone carrying this T cell receptor beta chain was counted only a few times. Its antigen is not known. Multiplex PCR amplified the TCR beta CDR3 region. Its first round ran for about 10 cycles with 32 V and 13 J primers. TCRdb called the multiplex PCR reads again in MiXCR, with one record for every CDR3 protein. The sample includes 2,500 to 3,000 distinct CDR3 sequences, 25% to 30% seen only once; the top ten take approximately 20%. This record comes from a study of immune heterogeneity within non-small cell lung tumors. Notes on the study in general: Largely different high-frequency T-cell receptor beta clonotypes were found between individual patients. The study found identical dominant CDR3 beta clonotypes recurring across tumor sites within a patient, alongside site-unique high-frequency clones. Higher local tumor mutational burden went with moderately higher local T-cell clonality, R approximately 0.35.

Trimming removed 5 bases at V and 5 bases at J, with 19 bases between. Germline loops: CDR1 MNHNS, CDR2 SASEGT. There are 17 residues in the CDR3. Bulk tumor genomic DNA, around 600 ng per sample, was the template. Several far-apart biopsies were taken per primary tumor during surgery. Curative surgery was undertaken by patients, who had untreated, newly diagnosed non-small cell lung cancer. Samples were obtained from newly diagnosed non-small cell lung cancer patients who were having surgery with curative intent. This sequence originates from a man in his fifties or sixties with non-small cell lung cancer. This rearrangement joins TRBV6-1 to TRBJ2-6, with a tentative D call TRBD2 (6 bases). The sequenced sample was lung tumor tissue. The CDR3 coding sequence is TGTGCCAGCAGTCAGTGGGGGGACCCCTCCTGGGCCAACGTCCTGACTTTC. It codes for CASSQWGDPSWANVLTF.